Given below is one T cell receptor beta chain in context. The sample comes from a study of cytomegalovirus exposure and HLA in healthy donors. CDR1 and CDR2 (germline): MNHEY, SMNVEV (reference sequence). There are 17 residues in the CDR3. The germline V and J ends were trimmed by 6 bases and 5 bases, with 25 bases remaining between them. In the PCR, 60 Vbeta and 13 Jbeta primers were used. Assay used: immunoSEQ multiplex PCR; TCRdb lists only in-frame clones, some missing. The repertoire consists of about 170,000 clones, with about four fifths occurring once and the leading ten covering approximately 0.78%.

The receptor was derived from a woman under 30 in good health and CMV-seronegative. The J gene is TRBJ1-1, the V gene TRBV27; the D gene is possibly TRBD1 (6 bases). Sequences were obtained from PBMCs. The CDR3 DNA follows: TGTGCCAGCAGACTAAATACCAACCGGGACACTGGGACTGAAGCTTTCTTT. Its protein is CASRLNTNRDTGTEAFF.